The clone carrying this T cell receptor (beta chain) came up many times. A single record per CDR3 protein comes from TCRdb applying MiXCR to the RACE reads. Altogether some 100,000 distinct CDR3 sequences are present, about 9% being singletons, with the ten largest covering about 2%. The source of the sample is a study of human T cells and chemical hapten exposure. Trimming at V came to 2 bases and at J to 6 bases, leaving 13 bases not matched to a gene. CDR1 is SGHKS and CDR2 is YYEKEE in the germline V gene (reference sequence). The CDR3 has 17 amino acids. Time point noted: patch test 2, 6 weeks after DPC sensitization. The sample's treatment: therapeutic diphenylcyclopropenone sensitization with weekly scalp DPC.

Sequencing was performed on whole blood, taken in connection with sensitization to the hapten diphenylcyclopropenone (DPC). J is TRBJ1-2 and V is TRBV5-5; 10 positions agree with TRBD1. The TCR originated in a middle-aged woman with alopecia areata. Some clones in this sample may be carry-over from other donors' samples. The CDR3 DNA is TGTGCCAGCAGCTTAGCCGTGGCGACAGGGGGCGCGGATGGCTACACCTTC. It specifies CASSLAVATGGADGYTF.